This T cell receptor (beta chain) was captured by sequencing in a study of post-analysis software for immune sequencing data. Study-wide results and caveats: About five TRBV segments were more frequent in patients than controls; TRBV5-6, TRBV5-1 and TRBV20-1 belonged to this group. Multiple sclerosis patients showed significantly lower normalized Chao1 diversity than controls did.

The authors incorporated unique molecular identifiers into the TCR beta cDNA libraries. Via MiXCR, TCRdb re-called the PCR reads, giving one row per CDR3 protein. The table shows about 560,000 distinct CDR3 sequences, with 40% to 50% occurring only once. The CDR3 length is 15 residues. Germline loops: CDR1 SGHAT, CDR2 FQNNGV. The V end lost 5 bases, the J end lost 5 bases, and 18 bases lay between the germline ends. There are a few counts of this clonotype. What it binds is not known. The J gene is TRBJ2-5, the V gene TRBV11-2; D may be TRBD1 (5 bases). This clonotype was obtained from a girl under 18 with multiple sclerosis. The sequenced sample was blood. As DNA, the CDR3 is TGTGCCAGCAGCCCAGAAGCAGGGTTTGAGGAGACCCAGTACTTC. This codes for CASSPEAGFEETQYF.